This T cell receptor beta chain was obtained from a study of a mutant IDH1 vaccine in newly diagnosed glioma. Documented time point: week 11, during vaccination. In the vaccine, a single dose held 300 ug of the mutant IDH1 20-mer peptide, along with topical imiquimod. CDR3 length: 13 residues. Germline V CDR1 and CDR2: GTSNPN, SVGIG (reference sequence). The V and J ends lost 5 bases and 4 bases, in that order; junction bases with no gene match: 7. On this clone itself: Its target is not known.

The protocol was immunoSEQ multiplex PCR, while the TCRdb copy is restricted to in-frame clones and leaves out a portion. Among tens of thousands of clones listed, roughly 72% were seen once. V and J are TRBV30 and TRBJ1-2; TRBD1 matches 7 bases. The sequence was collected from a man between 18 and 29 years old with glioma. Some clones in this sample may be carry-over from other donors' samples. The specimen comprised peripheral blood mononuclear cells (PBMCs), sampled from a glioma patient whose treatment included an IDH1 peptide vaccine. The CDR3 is CAWATGSIYGYTF. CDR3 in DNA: TGTGCCTGGGCGACAGGGAGTATCTATGGCTACACCTTC.